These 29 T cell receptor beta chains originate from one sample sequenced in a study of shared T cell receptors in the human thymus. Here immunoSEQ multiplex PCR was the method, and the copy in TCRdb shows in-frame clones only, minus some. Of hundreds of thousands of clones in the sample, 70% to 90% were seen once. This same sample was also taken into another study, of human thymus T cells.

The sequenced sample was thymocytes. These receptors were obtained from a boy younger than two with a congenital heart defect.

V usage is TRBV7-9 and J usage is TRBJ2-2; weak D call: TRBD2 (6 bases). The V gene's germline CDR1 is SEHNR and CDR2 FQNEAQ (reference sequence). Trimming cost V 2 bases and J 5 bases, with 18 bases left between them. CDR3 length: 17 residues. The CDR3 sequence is CASSLRREPLWTGELFF. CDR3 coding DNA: TGTGCCAGCAGCTTAAGGAGGGAGCCCTTGTGGACCGGGGAGCTGTTTTTT.

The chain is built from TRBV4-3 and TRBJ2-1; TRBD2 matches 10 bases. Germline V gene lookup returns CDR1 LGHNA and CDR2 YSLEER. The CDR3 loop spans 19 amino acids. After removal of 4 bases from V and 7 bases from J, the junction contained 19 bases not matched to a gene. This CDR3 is CASSPTRRAGGPRGNEQFF. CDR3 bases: TGCGCCAGCAGCCCGACTCGGAGAGCGGGAGGGCCTAGAGGGAATGAGCAGTTCTTC.

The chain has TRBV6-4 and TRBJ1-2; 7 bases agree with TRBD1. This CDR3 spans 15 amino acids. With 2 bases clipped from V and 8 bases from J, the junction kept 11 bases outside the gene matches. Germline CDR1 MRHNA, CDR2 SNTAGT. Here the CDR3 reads CASSDTRQGLKGYTF. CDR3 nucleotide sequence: TGTGCCAGCAGTGACACCAGACAGGGCCTCAAGGGCTACACCTTC.

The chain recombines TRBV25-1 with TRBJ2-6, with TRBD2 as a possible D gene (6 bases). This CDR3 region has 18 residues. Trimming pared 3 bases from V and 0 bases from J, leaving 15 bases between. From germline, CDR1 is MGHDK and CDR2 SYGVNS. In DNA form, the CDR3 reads TGTGCCAGCAGTGATGGTGGACCGACTAGCTCTGGGGCCAACGTCCTGACTTTC. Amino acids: CASSDGGPTSSGANVLTF.

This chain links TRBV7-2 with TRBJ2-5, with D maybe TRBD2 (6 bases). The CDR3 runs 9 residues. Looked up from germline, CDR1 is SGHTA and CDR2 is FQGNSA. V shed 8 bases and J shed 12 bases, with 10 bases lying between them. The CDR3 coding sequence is TGTGCCAGCGGGACTCCCGAGTACTTC. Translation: CASGTPEYF.

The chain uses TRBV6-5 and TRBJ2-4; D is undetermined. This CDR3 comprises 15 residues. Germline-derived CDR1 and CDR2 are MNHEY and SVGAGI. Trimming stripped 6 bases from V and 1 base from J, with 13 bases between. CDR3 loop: CASSSNPLAKNIQYF. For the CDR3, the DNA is TGTGCCAGCAGCTCTAACCCCTTGGCCAAAAACATTCAGTACTTC.

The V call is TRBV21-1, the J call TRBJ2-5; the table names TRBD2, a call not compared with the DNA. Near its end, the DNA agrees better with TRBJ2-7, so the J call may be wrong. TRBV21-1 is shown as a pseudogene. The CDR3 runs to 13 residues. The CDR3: CASTPGDFYEQYF. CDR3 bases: TGTGCCAGCACCCCTGGGGACTTTTACGAGCAGTACTTC.

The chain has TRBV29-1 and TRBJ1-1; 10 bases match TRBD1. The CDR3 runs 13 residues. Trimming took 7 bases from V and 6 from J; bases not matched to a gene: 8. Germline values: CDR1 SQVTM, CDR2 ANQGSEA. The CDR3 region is CSGMGQGSAEAFF. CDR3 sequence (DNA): TGCAGCGGTATGGGACAGGGGTCGGCTGAAGCTTTCTTT.

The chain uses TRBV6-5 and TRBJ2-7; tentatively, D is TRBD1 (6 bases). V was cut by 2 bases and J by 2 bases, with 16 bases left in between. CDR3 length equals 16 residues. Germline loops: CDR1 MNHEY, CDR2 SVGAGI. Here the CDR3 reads CASSYIKDSYPYEQYF. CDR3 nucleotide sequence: TGTGCCAGCAGTTACATAAAGGACAGTTACCCCTACGAGCAGTACTTC.

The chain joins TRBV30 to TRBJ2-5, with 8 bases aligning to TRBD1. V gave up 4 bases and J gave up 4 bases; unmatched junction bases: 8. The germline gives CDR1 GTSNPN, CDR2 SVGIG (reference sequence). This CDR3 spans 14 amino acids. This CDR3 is CAWTADRGAETQYF. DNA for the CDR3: TGTGCCTGGACCGCCGACAGGGGAGCAGAGACCCAGTACTTC. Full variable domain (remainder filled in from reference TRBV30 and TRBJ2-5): SQTIHQWPATLVQPVGSPLSLECTVEGTSNPNLYWYRQAAGRGLQLLFYSVGIGQISSEVPQNLSASRPQDRQFILSSKKLLLSDSGFYLCAWTADRGAETQYFGPGTRLLVL.

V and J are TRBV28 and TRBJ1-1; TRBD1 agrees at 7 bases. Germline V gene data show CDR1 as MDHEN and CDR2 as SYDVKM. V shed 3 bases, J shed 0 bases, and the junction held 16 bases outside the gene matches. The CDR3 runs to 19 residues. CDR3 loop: CASSFDVSRQGTMNTEAFF. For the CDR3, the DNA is TGTGCCAGCAGTTTCGATGTTTCGAGACAGGGCACCATGAACACTGAAGCTTTCTTT.

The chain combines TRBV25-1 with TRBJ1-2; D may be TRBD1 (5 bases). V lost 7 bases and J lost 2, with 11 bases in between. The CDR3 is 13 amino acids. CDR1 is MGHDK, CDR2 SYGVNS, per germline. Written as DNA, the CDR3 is TGTGCCAGCACGGCAGGGCTCAACTATGGCTACACCTTC. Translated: CASTAGLNYGYTF.

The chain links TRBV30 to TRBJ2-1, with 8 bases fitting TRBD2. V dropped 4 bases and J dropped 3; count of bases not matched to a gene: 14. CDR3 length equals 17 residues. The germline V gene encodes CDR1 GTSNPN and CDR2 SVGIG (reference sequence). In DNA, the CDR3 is TGTGCCTGGACCCCGACTAGCGAGGCTCTATTCTACAATGAGCAGTTCTTC. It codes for CAWTPTSEALFYNEQFF.

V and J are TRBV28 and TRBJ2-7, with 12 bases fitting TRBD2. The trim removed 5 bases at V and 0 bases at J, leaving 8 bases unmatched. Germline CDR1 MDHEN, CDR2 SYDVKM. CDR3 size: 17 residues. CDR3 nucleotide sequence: TGTGCCAGCAGTAGGCCTAGCGGGAGGGGCGGCTCCTACGAGCAGTACTTC. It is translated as CASSRPSGRGGSYEQYF.

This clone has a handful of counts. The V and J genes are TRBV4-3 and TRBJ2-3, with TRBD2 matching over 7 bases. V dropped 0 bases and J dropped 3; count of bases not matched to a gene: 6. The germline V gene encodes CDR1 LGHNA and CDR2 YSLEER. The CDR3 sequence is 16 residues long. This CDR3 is CASSQERRGMTDTQYF. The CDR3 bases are TGCGCCAGCAGCCAAGAGCGGCGGGGGATGACAGATACGCAGTATTTT.

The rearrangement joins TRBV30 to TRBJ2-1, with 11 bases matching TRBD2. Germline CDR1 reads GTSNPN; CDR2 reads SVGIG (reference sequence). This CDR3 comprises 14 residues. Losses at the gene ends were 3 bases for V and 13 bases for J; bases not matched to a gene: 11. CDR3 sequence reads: CAWSYKPGLAVQFF. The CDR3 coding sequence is TGTGCCTGGAGCTATAAGCCGGGACTAGCGGTCCAGTTCTTC. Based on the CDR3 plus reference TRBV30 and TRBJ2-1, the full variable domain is SQTIHQWPATLVQPVGSPLSLECTVEGTSNPNLYWYRQAAGRGLQLLFYSVGIGQISSEVPQNLSASRPQDRQFILSSKKLLLSDSGFYLCAWSYKPGLAVQFFGPGTRLTVL.

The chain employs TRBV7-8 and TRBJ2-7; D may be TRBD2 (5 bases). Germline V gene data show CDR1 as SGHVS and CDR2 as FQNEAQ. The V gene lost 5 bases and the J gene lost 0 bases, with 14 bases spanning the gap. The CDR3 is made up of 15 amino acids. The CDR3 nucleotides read TGTGCCAGCAGCACGGGAAACGGAAACTCCTACGAGCAGTACTTC. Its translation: CASSTGNGNSYEQYF.

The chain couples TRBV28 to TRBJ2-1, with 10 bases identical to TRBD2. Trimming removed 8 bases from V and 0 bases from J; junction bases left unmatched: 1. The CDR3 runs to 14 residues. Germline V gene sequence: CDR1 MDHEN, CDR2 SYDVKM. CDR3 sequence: CASPSGSSYNEQFF. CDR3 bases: TGTGCCAGCCCTAGCGGGAGCTCCTACAATGAGCAGTTCTTC.

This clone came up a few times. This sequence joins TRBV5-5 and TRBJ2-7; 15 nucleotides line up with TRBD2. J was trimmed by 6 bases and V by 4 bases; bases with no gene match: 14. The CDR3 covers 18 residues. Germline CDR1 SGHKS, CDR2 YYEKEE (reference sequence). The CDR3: CASSDAGTSGRRGCEQYF. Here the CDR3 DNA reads TGTGCCAGCAGCGACGCAGGGACTAGCGGGAGGAGGGGATGCGAGCAGTACTTC.

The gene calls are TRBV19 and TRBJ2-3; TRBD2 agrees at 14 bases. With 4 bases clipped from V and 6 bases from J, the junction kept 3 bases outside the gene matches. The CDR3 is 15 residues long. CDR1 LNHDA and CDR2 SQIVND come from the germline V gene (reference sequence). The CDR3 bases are TGTGCCAGTAGTACACGACTAGCGGGAGGGGATACGCAGTATTTT. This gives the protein CASSTRLAGGDTQYF.

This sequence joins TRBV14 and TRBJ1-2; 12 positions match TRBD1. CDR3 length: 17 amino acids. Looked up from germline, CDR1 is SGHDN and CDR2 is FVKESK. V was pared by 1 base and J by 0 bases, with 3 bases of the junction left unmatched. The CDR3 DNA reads TGTGCCAGCAGCCAAGCCGGGACAGGGGGCCCTAACTATGGCTACACCTTC. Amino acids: CASSQAGTGGPNYGYTF.

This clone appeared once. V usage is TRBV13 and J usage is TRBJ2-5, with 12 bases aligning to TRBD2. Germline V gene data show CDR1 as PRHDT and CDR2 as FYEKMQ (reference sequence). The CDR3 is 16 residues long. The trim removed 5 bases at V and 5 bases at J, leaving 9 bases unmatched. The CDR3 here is CASSLKTSGRQETQYF. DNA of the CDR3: TGTGCCAGCAGCCTAAAGACTAGCGGGAGACAGGAGACCCAGTACTTC.

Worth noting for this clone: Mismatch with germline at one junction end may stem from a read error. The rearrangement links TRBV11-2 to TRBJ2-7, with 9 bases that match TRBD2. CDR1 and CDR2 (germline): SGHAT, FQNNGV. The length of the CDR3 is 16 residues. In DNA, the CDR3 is TGTGCCAGCAGCTTTGATGGGCGGGAGGGTTCCTGCGAGCAGTACTTC. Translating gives CASSFDGREGSCEQYF.

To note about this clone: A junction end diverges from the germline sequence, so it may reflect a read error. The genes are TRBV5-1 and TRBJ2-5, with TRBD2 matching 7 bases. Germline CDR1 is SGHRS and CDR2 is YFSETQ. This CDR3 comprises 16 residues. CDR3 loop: CASRLGYRGEIGAQYF. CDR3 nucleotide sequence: TGCGCCAGCAGATTGGGGTACCGGGGGGAGATAGGGGCCCAGTACTTC.

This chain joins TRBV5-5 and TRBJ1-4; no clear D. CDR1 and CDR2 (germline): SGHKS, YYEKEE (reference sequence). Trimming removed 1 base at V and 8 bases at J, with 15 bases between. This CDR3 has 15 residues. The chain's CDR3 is CASSLFRATGEKLFF. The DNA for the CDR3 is TGTGCCAGCAGCTTGTTTAGGGCAACGGGGGAAAAACTGTTTTTT.

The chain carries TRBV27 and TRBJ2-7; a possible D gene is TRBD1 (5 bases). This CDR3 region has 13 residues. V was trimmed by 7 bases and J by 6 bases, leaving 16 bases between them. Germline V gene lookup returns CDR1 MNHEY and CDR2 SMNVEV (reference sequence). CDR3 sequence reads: CASTPKGLSEQYF. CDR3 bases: TGTGCCAGCACCCCCAAGGGGCTGAGCGAGCAGTACTTC.

This CDR3 reads CASTKSTSASYNEQFF. The CDR3 coding sequence is TGTGCCAGCACCAAATCGACTAGCGCCTCCTACAATGAGCAGTTCTTC. The rearrangement joins TRBV11-2 to TRBJ2-1, with 8 bases aligning to TRBD2. V dropped 7 bases and J dropped 0; count of bases not matched to a gene: 8. Per germline, CDR1 SGHAT and CDR2 FQNNGV. The length of the CDR3 is 16 residues.

The CDR3 DNA reads as TGTGCCAGCAGTCCTAGCGGGAGGCCCTATTCCTTATACAATGAGCAGTTCTTC. It encodes CASSPSGRPYSLYNEQFF. The chain is built from TRBV2 and TRBJ2-1, with 11 bases lining up with TRBD2. The CDR3 length is 18 residues. The germline CDR1 and CDR2 sequences are SNHLY and FYNNEI. The V gene end was trimmed by 5 bases and the J gene end by 4 bases; junction bases not matched to a gene: 13.

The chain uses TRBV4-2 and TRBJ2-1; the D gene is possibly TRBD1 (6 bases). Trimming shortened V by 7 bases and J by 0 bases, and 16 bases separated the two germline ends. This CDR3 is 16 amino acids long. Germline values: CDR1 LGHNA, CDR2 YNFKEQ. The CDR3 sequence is CASKVWGTSSYNEQFF. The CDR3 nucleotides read TGTGCCAGCAAAGTCTGGGGGACAAGCTCCTACAATGAGCAGTTCTTC.